The 3 T cell receptor beta chains below all came from one sample that was sequenced in a study of technical replicates of blood from a handful of donors. Sequencing used immunoSEQ multiplex PCR; TCRdb keeps in-frame clones, though not all of them. The sample includes about 97,000 clones, about 95% of them seen just once. Specimen: T cells isolated from PBMCs. These receptors came from a human donor in good health.

This chain uses TRBV7-3 with TRBJ2-3, with TRBD2 identical over 14 bases. The CDR3 spans 16 residues. Trimming took 5 bases from V and 4 from J; bases not matched to a gene: 5. Germline lookup yields CDR1 SGHTA and CDR2 FQGTGA. The CDR3 loop is CASSTGLAGGADTQYF. CDR3 in DNA: TGTGCCAGCAGCACCGGACTAGCGGGAGGAGCAGATACGCAGTATTTT. The full variable domain, its missing parts supplied by reference TRBV7-3 and TRBJ2-3, is GAGVSQTPSNKVTEKGKYVELRCDPISGHTALYWYRQSLGQGPEFLIYFQGTGAADDSGLPNDRFFAVRPEGSVSTLKIQRTERGDSAVYLCASSTGLAGGADTQYFGPGTRLTVL.

V and J are TRBV19 and TRBJ1-4; TRBD1 might be the D (5 bases). CDR3 length: 14 amino acids. Looked up from germline, CDR1 is LNHDA and CDR2 is SQIVND (reference sequence). V lost 6 bases and J 5 bases, leaving 13 bases between the germline ends. CDR3 region: CASSQWGENEKLFF. As DNA, the CDR3 is TGTGCCAGTAGCCAGTGGGGGGAGAATGAAAAACTGTTTTTT.

The genes are TRBV19 and TRBJ2-1; 11 bases are shared with TRBD2. From germline, CDR1 is LNHDA and CDR2 SQIVND (reference sequence). CDR3 length equals 16 residues. V was clipped by 1 base and J by 9 bases; unmatched bases: 8. The CDR3 spells CASSIGGSGRGVEQFF. CDR3 nucleotide sequence: TGTGCCAGTAGTATAGGAGGTAGCGGGAGGGGGGTTGAGCAGTTCTTC.